Listed below are T cell receptor beta chains from one sample, sequenced in a study of cytomegalovirus exposure and HLA in healthy donors. TCRdb's table, derived via immunoSEQ multiplex PCR, lists solely in-frame clones and lacks some. The sample includes tens of thousands of clones, approximately 95% of them seen just once. Sequenced: PBMCs. The receptors come from a man aged 18 to 29 in good health and CMV-seropositive. Each CDR3 is given without its conserved first and last residue. Each record gives: J gene, V gene, CDR3 protein.

j_gene: TRBJ1-5
v_gene: TRBV5-8
CDR3aa: ASSWGTDSNQPQH

j_gene: TRBJ2-3
v_gene: TRBV5-1
CDR3aa: ASSRDSLGADTQY

j_gene: TRBJ2-7
v_gene: TRBV2
CDR3aa: ASSELRDTSDEQY

j_gene: TRBJ2-1
v_gene: TRBV15
CDR3aa: ATRFGNEQF

j_gene: TRBJ2-7
v_gene: TRBV5-4
CDR3aa: ASSPPGTGILEQY

j_gene: TRBJ2-2
v_gene: TRBV5-1
CDR3aa: ASSIQGRGTGELF

j_gene: TRBJ2-2
v_gene: TRBV4-2
CDR3aa: ASSQELAGPTGELF

j_gene: TRBJ1-4
v_gene: TRBV18
CDR3aa: ASSPPGTVGEKLF

j_gene: TRBJ1-2
v_gene: TRBV5-1
CDR3aa: ASSLALSGGYT

j_gene: TRBJ2-1
v_gene: TRBV28
CDR3aa: ASSSGGGERRNEQF

j_gene: TRBJ1-1
v_gene: TRBV5-1
CDR3aa: ASSPRLDTEAF

j_gene: TRBJ2-7
v_gene: TRBV7-2
CDR3aa: ASSPRTSSYEQY

j_gene: TRBJ1-1
v_gene: TRBV18
CDR3aa: ASSPPGQNTEAF

j_gene: TRBJ2-7
v_gene: TRBV28
CDR3aa: ASRGQGAGEQY

j_gene: TRBJ2-7
v_gene: TRBV27
CDR3aa: ASTLIAANSPYEQY

j_gene: TRBJ2-1
v_gene: TRBV20-1
CDR3aa: SASPYAEQF

j_gene: TRBJ2-7
v_gene: TRBV28
CDR3aa: ASSSLAGGLYEQY

j_gene: TRBJ2-7
v_gene: TRBV5-1
CDR3aa: ASSWGLDGEQY

j_gene: TRBJ2-4
v_gene: TRBV10-3
CDR3aa: AISEPLAAQNIQY

j_gene: TRBJ2-7
v_gene: TRBV27
CDR3aa: ASRIQGHEQY

j_gene: TRBJ1-2
v_gene: TRBV28
CDR3aa: ASSLSGTGVGYT

j_gene: TRBJ2-7
v_gene: TRBV6-6
CDR3aa: ASSPGLALYEQY

j_gene: TRBJ2-1
v_gene: TRBV15
CDR3aa: ATSREVVAGGPLYNEQF

j_gene: TRBJ1-2
v_gene: TRBV7-2
CDR3aa: ASSTYTDNYGYT

j_gene: TRBJ2-3
v_gene: TRBV19
CDR3aa: ASSMLGGSTDTQY

j_gene: TRBJ2-3
v_gene: TRBV7-2
CDR3aa: ASSSWGVTDTQY

j_gene: TRBJ1-3
v_gene: TRBV2
CDR3aa: ARGRGNTIY

j_gene: TRBJ2-2
v_gene: TRBV7-3
CDR3aa: ASSLTASGRAYTGELF

j_gene: TRBJ2-2
v_gene: TRBV7-8
CDR3aa: ASSYARVFTGELF

j_gene: TRBJ1-5
v_gene: TRBV5-6
CDR3aa: ASSRGTGAQPQH

j_gene: TRBJ2-1
v_gene: TRBV28
CDR3aa: ASSLMVAGRNEQF

j_gene: TRBJ2-1
v_gene: TRBV2
CDR3aa: ASSEASGRYNEQF

j_gene: TRBJ2-7
v_gene: TRBV2
CDR3aa: ASRMTVSYEQY

j_gene: TRBJ2-7
v_gene: TRBV6-1
CDR3aa: ASRSGTGDFEQY

j_gene: TRBJ2-5
v_gene: TRBV7-2
CDR3aa: ASSLGLAGGETQY

j_gene: TRBJ2-7
v_gene: TRBV28
CDR3aa: ASSEGLAGDEQY

j_gene: TRBJ1-1
v_gene: TRBV12-2
CDR3aa: ASRLAQGRAVTEAF

j_gene: TRBJ2-3
v_gene: TRBV4-1
CDR3aa: ASSQDHLQGTGSTDTQY

j_gene: TRBJ2-3
v_gene: TRBV28
CDR3aa: ASSPGLAGGSDTQY

j_gene: TRBJ2-2
v_gene: TRBV19
CDR3aa: ASSSTGALNTGELF

j_gene: TRBJ2-7
v_gene: TRBV6-1
CDR3aa: ASSQAGEPYEQY

j_gene: TRBJ2-7
v_gene: TRBV7-9
CDR3aa: ASTPGRGAGDYEQY

j_gene: TRBJ1-3
v_gene: TRBV5-1
CDR3aa: ASSLEGDGNTIY

j_gene: TRBJ2-1
v_gene: TRBV5-4
CDR3aa: ASSLEAGGLNEQF

j_gene: TRBJ2-3
v_gene: TRBV13
CDR3aa: ASSLAVGGYSSPDTQY

j_gene: TRBJ2-1
v_gene: TRBV9
CDR3aa: ASSVEIAGDNEQF

j_gene: TRBJ2-2
v_gene: TRBV4-2
CDR3aa: ASSQGSGRGAGELF

j_gene: TRBJ2-1
v_gene: TRBV6-4
CDR3aa: ASSLLAGEGNEQF

j_gene: TRBJ1-2
v_gene: TRBV7-9
CDR3aa: ASIHIKSYGYT

j_gene: TRBJ2-7
v_gene: TRBV11-2
CDR3aa: ASTLAGTPHEQY

j_gene: TRBJ2-7
v_gene: TRBV7-9
CDR3aa: ASRPLAEASSYEQY

j_gene: TRBJ2-7
v_gene: TRBV6-6
CDR3aa: AAWGLAGGNSYEQY

j_gene: TRBJ1-5
v_gene: TRBV11-2
CDR3aa: ASSLNGQNNQPQH